This T cell receptor beta chain is from a study of PD-1 blockade in classical Hodgkin lymphoma. Study as a whole: The patients were dosed with nivolumab 3 mg/kg, infused intravenously every 2 weeks. Study-wide findings and caveats: By C4D1, diversity of CD4+ TCRs had risen significantly, whereas that of CD8+ TCRs had not.

Germline assignment: CDR1 MDHEN and CDR2 SYDVKM. The V gene lost 5 bases and the J gene lost 2 bases, with 14 bases spanning the gap. The CDR3 length is 15 residues. Some clones are missing from TCRdb's copy, which holds only in-frame ones; the method was immunoSEQ multiplex PCR. This repertoire shows approximately 65,000 clones, approximately 92% found once; its top ten account for more than 7.5%. As to this clone: As yet, its antigen is unknown.

As for time point: cycle 4 day 1 (C4D1), after more than five weeks of nivolumab. Each and every patient relapsed after autologous stem cell transplantation, and patients got differing brentuximab vedotin exposure. This TCR came from a human donor with classical Hodgkin lymphoma. The chain links TRBV28 to TRBJ2-3; tentative D call: TRBD1 (6 bases). This sample comprised peripheral blood mononuclear cells (PBMCs), obtained before the fourth cycle of nivolumab. Here the CDR3 reads CASSADRPHTDTQYF. The DNA of the CDR3 is TGTGCCAGCAGTGCCGACAGGCCCCACACAGATACGCAGTATTTT. Using reference TRBV28 and TRBJ2-3 for the parts outside the CDR3, the full variable domain is DVKVTQSSRYLVKRTGEKVFLECVQDMDHENMFWYRQDPGLGLRLIYFSYDVKMKEKGDIPEGYSVSREKKERFSLILESASTNQTSMYLCASSADRPHTDTQYFGPGTRLTVL.